Listed below are T cell receptor beta chains from one sample, sequenced in a study of T-cell memory formation after mild COVID-19. TCRdb used MiXCR to reprocess the 5' RACE reads, holding one entry per CDR3 protein. Of about 170,000 distinct CDR3 sequences in the sample, about an eighth were seen once. The sample comprised PBMCs or a T cell subset sorted from them (not recorded which). Receptor source: a man younger than 30 who had mild COVID-19 (a few samples of this study predate the infection). Cell type and time point are not known. CDR3s include the opening cysteine and the closing phenylalanine or tryptophan. D genes are given only for firm matches. Expanded clones get a size class; other rows say once, few or many, or leave the size out.

j_call d_call v_call clone_size cdr3_aa cdr3_nt
TRBJ1-4 NA TRBV7-9 NA CASSSPTGATNEKLFF TGTGCCAGCAGCTCGCCGACGGGTGCAACTAATGAAAAACTGTTTTTT
TRBJ2-2 TRBD2 TRBV7-2 few CASSSSGTTNTGELFF TGTGCCAGCAGTTCCTCCGGGACTACGAACACCGGGGAGCTGTTTTTT
TRBJ2-3 NA TRBV12-3/TRBV12-4 NA CASSWYRSTDTQYF TGTGCCAGCAGTTGGTACAGGAGCACAGATACGCAGTATTTT
TRBJ2-3 TRBD2 TRBV5-1 NA CASSPGRASGNTQYF TGCGCCAGCAGTCCGGGTCGGGCTAGCGGGAATACGCAGTATTTT
TRBJ2-5 NA TRBV20-1 NA CSAQWGARRETQYF TGCAGTGCACAGTGGGGGGCGCGGAGAGAGACCCAGTACTTC
TRBJ1-2 NA TRBV6-5 NA CASSPDGQNYGYTF TGTGCCAGCAGTCCGGACGGACAGAACTATGGCTACACCTTC
TRBJ2-3 NA TRBV20-1 many CSARGIDTQYF TGCAGTGCTAGGGGAATAGATACGCAGTATTTT
TRBJ1-1 NA TRBV7-9 NA CASRRQNTEAFF TGTGCCAGCAGACGACAGAACACTGAAGCTTTCTTT
TRBJ2-3 TRBD2 TRBV20-1 once CSASLGEAGTDTQYF TGCAGTGCTTCCTTGGGAGAAGCGGGAACAGATACGCAGTATTTT
TRBJ2-1 NA TRBV6-5 NA CASSAPGIREQFF TGTGCCAGCAGTGCTCCAGGGATACGTGAGCAGTTCTTC
TRBJ1-2 NA TRBV20-1 few CSAAETRKEGYTF TGCAGTGCTGCTGAGACAAGAAAGGAGGGCTACACCTTC
TRBJ2-7 NA TRBV5-1 NA CASSWGGREQYF TGCGCCAGCAGCTGGGGGGGCAGGGAGCAGTACTTC
TRBJ1-2 NA TRBV2 few CASSPRSPLNYGYTF TGTGCCAGCAGTCCGCGGAGCCCACTTAACTATGGCTACACCTTC
TRBJ2-1 TRBD2 TRBV20-1 many CSASLAGAYNEQFF TGCAGTGCTAGTCTAGCGGGAGCCTACAATGAGCAGTTCTTC
TRBJ1-6 TRBD1 TRBV18 few CASSPGQGALNSPLHF TGTGCCAGCTCACCGGGACAGGGGGCATTGAATTCACCCCTCCACTTT
TRBJ1-5 NA TRBV12-3/TRBV12-4 NA CASSTGAGYQPQHF TGTGCCAGCAGCACCGGGGCAGGCTATCAGCCCCAGCATTTT
TRBJ2-7 NA TRBV30 NA CACGPIWDEQYF TGTGCCTGTGGGCCGATCTGGGACGAGCAGTACTTC
TRBJ2-5 NA TRBV9 NA CASSVDQQETQYF TGTGCCAGCAGCGTAGATCAGCAAGAGACCCAGTACTTC
TRBJ2-5 NA TRBV6-6 NA CASSYSQASRETQYF TGTGCCAGCAGTTACTCGCAGGCCTCTCGGGAGACCCAGTACTTC
TRBJ2-3 TRBD2 TRBV7-8 many CASSRGGLAVRDTQYF TGTGCCAGCAGCCGGGGTGGACTAGCGGTGAGAGATACGCAGTATTTT
TRBJ2-5 NA TRBV3-1 few CASSQATGSSETQYF TGTGCCAGCAGCCAAGCAACAGGGTCATCGGAGACCCAGTACTTC
TRBJ1-5 NA TRBV20-1 NA CSAGISSNQPQHF TGCAGTGCTGGGATATCCTCCAATCAGCCCCAGCATTTT
TRBJ2-5 TRBD2 TRBV5-6 few CASTFTGRGTETQYF TGTGCCAGCACCTTTACCGGGCGGGGGACAGAGACCCAGTACTTC
TRBJ1-4 TRBD1 TRBV7-2 NA CASSLVGQGAQEKLFF TGTGCCAGCAGCTTAGTAGGTCAGGGGGCGCAAGAAAAACTGTTTTTT
TRBJ2-1 NA TRBV27 NA CASTPRSGHEQFF TGTGCCAGCACCCCCCGGAGTGGTCATGAGCAGTTCTTC
TRBJ1-5 TRBD1 TRBV5-1 NA CASSLGGQGYPQHF TGCGCCAGCAGCTTGGGTGGACAGGGGTATCCCCAGCATTTT
TRBJ1-2 NA TRBV7-9 NA CASSLRQPPTGGYTF TGTGCCAGCAGCTTAAGACAGCCCCCGACGGGTGGCTACACCTTC
TRBJ2-3 TRBD1 TRBV7-6 many CASSYRQGFTDTQYF TGTGCCAGCAGCTACCGACAGGGTTTCACAGATACGCAGTATTTT
TRBJ1-6 TRBD1 TRBV7-9 many CASSRDRVEFSPLHF TGTGCCAGCAGCCGCGACAGGGTGGAGTTTTCACCCCTCCACTTT
TRBJ1-1 TRBD1 TRBV7-2 few CASSPRGLNTEAFF TGTGCCAGCAGCCCAAGGGGGCTTAACACTGAAGCTTTCTTT
TRBJ1-1 NA TRBV7-2 many CASSKPGQYTEAFF TGTGCCAGCAGCAAACCGGGACAATACACTGAAGCTTTCTTT
TRBJ2-3 TRBD2 TRBV29-1 few CSVEAFSGGYTDTQYF TGCAGCGTTGAAGCCTTTAGCGGGGGTTACACAGATACGCAGTATTTT
TRBJ1-5 NA TRBV7-2 NA CASSPSGFYSNQPQHF TGTGCCAGCAGCCCCTCCGGGTTTTATAGCAATCAGCCCCAGCATTTT
TRBJ2-3 NA TRBV29-1 NA CSVVRQSSTDTQYF TGCAGCGTTGTGAGACAGTCTAGCACAGATACGCAGTATTTT
TRBJ2-5 NA TRBV9 NA CASSVVPLEGETQYF TGTGCCAGCAGCGTAGTGCCTCTCGAGGGAGAGACCCAGTACTTC
TRBJ2-7 NA TRBV6-6 few CASSTDAGQYF TGTGCCAGCAGTACAGATGCGGGGCAGTACTTC
TRBJ2-3 NA TRBV25-1 NA CASSEFPDSDSDTQYF TGTGCCAGCAGTGAATTCCCGGACAGCGATTCAGATACGCAGTATTTT
TRBJ2-7 NA TRBV4-3 few CASSQDRGADEQYF TGCGCCAGCAGCCAAGATAGGGGGGCTGACGAGCAGTACTTC
TRBJ2-5 TRBD2 TRBV6-5 many CASSPRGGGGETQYF TGTGCCAGCAGTCCTCGGGGGGGCGGAGGGGAGACCCAGTACTTC
TRBJ1-1 NA TRBV18 NA CASSGGRLNTEAFF TGTGCCAGCTCCGGCGGCAGACTGAACACTGAAGCTTTCTTT
TRBJ2-5 NA TRBV5-1 NA CASSGEGHTGETQYF TGCGCCAGCAGCGGGGAAGGACATACCGGAGAGACCCAGTACTTC
TRBJ1-2 TRBD1 TRBV20-1 few CSARDRGQRTSNGYTF TGCAGTGCTAGAGATCGGGGACAGCGGACATCTAACGGCTACACCTTC
TRBJ1-1 NA TRBV5-1 few CASSLDRVAFF TGCGCCAGCAGCTTGGACAGGGTGGCTTTCTTT
TRBJ2-7 TRBD2 TRBV6-5 few CASSYSAGAYEQYF TGTGCCAGCAGTTACTCGGCGGGAGCCTACGAGCAGTACTTC